This TCR beta chain was captured in a study of response to subunit inactivated influenza vaccine. Findings of the study overall: Authors suggested each seasonal influenza vaccination recruits few new T cells.

TCRdb called the RT-PCR reads again in MiXCR, with one record for every CDR3 protein. The top ten hold roughly a tenth of the sample, which has some 850,000 distinct CDR3 sequences, approximately 18% seen once. This clonotype came up a few times. The antigen is not known. This CDR3 has 15 residues. The germline V gene encodes CDR1 SGHTA and CDR2 FQGNSA. V lost 1 base and J lost 4; bases outside the gene matches: 4. The sequence derives from a man aged 50-60 years who received an inactivated influenza vaccine. This sample comprised PBMCs from blood, obtained 4 to 6 days after vaccination. This sequence joins TRBV7-2 and TRBJ2-7; 10 bases are shared with TRBD2. CDR3 sequence (DNA): TGTGCCAGCAGCTTAGGAGCGGGAGGGACATACGAGCAGTACTTC. This sequence encodes CASSLGAGGTYEQYF.